This TCR beta chain was documented in a study of patients and donors after allogeneic stem cell transplantation. One entry per CDR3 protein, called by TCRdb with MiXCR from the RT-PCR reads. The sample has about 960,000 distinct CDR3 sequences; more than 15% are singletons. CDR1 is SQVTM and CDR2 is ANQGSEA in the germline V gene. The CDR3 is 13 residues long. The V gene lost 6 bases and the J gene lost 9 bases, with 20 bases spanning the gap. This clonotype was observed at least ten times. The sample was blood, either unsorted or a sorted T cell fraction (not recorded which). The chain couples TRBV29-1 to TRBJ1-1; perhaps TRBD1 as D (5 bases). The TCR originated in a human donor who was either an allogeneic HSCT recipient or a stem cell or donor lymphocyte infusion donor (not recorded which). It is not recorded whose cells these are; they may come from a transplant donor. CDR3 sequence: CSVFLPTVRKAFF. In nucleotides, the CDR3 is TGCAGCGTATTCTTACCGACAGTCAGGAAAGCTTTCTTT.